The 20 T cell receptor beta chains in this list originate from one sample, sequenced in a study of T cells in Graves' hyperthyroidism and ophthalmopathy. Amplified TCR beta CDR3 regions came from RNA transcripts. A set of HTBI primers served as the primers for a first-round RT-PCR of the TCR CDR3. MiXCR, run by TCRdb on the multiplex PCR reads, gives a single entry per CDR3 protein. The table includes approximately 530,000 distinct CDR3 sequences, 15% to 20% detected once. Sample: blood. The receptors stem from a man aged 35 to 55 with Graves' ophthalmopathy.

In this sample, this clonotype turned up a few times. The chain carries TRBV3-1 and TRBJ2-1; D is undetermined. Trimming left V 4 bases short and J 12 bases short, with 22 bases between. Germline V gene lookup returns CDR1 LGHDT and CDR2 YNNKEL (reference sequence). CDR3 length: 15 amino acids. CDR3 sequence: CASSLRAASIARQFF. In DNA, the CDR3 is TGTGCCAGCAGCCTCCGGGCCGCCTCAATTGCGAGGCAGTTCTTC.

This clonotype was counted many times. The V call is TRBV20-1, the J call TRBJ1-1, with D uncertain. Germline CDR1 and CDR2: DFQATT and SNEGSKA (reference sequence). This CDR3 spans 12 amino acids. V was trimmed by 6 bases and J by 1 base, leaving 9 bases between them. The CDR3 DNA reads TGCAGTGCGACCTACTCGAACACTGAAGCTTTCTTT. This sequence encodes CSATYSNTEAFF.

This clonotype has at least ten counts. The chain links TRBV24-1 to TRBJ1-1; 9 bases align to TRBD1. The germline gives CDR1 KGHDR, CDR2 SFDVKD. CDR3 size: 17 residues. Trimming took 4 bases from V and 4 from J; bases not matched to a gene: 12. CDR3 loop: CATSEPRTGVAFTEAFF. The CDR3 region has the DNA TGTGCCACCAGTGAACCCCGGACAGGGGTGGCTTTCACTGAAGCTTTCTTT.

This clonotype has at least ten counts. J is TRBJ2-1 and V is TRBV20-1; 8 bases fit TRBD2. The germline CDR1 and CDR2 sequences are DFQATT and SNEGSKA (reference sequence). Trimming took 3 bases from V and 10 from J; bases not matched to a gene: 2. This CDR3 comprises 11 residues. The CDR3 DNA reads as TGCAGTGCTAGTAGACTAGCGGAGCAGTTCTTC. It specifies CSASRLAEQFF.

A few counts support this clonotype. V usage is TRBV12-3 or TRBV12-4 and J usage is TRBJ1-2; tentatively, D is TRBD1 (6 bases). V lost 8 bases and J lost 4, with 14 bases in between. The CDR3 covers 13 residues. CDR3: CASSPRTAYGYTF. The DNA for the CDR3 is TGTGCCAGCTCCCCACGGACAGCCTATGGCTACACCTTC.

The chain links TRBV6-1 to TRBJ2-3; 10 nucleotides agree with TRBD1. CDR1 MNHNS and CDR2 SASEGT come from the germline V gene. The CDR3 is made up of 15 amino acids. V shed 5 bases, J shed 5 bases, and the junction held 7 bases outside the gene matches. The CDR3 DNA sequence: TGTGCCAGCAGTAAGGGGACAGGGGAAAGAGATACGCAGTATTTT. Residues: CASSKGTGERDTQYF.

The table lists this clonotype with a few counts. The chain is built from TRBV28 and TRBJ1-1; D is uncertain. This CDR3 has 11 amino acids. V was shortened by 6 bases and J by 7 bases, with 9 bases between the two germline ends. Per the germline V gene, CDR1 is MDHEN and CDR2 is SYDVKM. CDR3 sequence (DNA): TGTGCCAGCAGCCACGAACTTGAAGCTTTCTTT. Protein sequence: CASSHELEAFF.

This clonotype was found many times. The V and J genes are TRBV4-3 and TRBJ2-1, with TRBD2 matching 10 bases. V shed 4 bases, J shed 5 bases, and the junction held 5 bases outside the gene matches. The germline V gene encodes CDR1 LGHNA and CDR2 YSLEER. This CDR3 is built from 15 residues. The CDR3 nucleotides are TGCGCCAGCAGCCTGGGACTAGCGATTCACAATGAGCAGTTCTTC. Protein product: CASSLGLAIHNEQFF.

This clonotype has only a few counts. The V and J genes are TRBV2 and TRBJ1-2; 7 bases align to TRBD1. V was pared by 4 bases and J by 4 bases, with 6 bases of the junction left unmatched. Per the germline V gene, CDR1 is SNHLY and CDR2 is FYNNEI. The CDR3 has 14 amino acids. The CDR3 DNA reads as TGTGCCAGCAGTGTCACAGGGGAACCCTATGGCTACACCTTC. Protein sequence: CASSVTGEPYGYTF.

This chain joins TRBV10-3 and TRBJ2-2; D may be TRBD2 (6 bases). CDR1 ENHRY and CDR2 SYGVKD come from the germline V gene. The germline V and J ends were trimmed by 7 bases and 6 bases, with 15 bases remaining between them. There are 14 residues in the CDR3. The CDR3 nucleotides read TGTGCCATCACGGCAGGCGGACTATCCGGGGAGCTGTTTTTT. Protein: CAITAGGLSGELFF.

The table lists this clonotype with a few counts. The chain combines TRBV19 with TRBJ2-3, with D unresolved. Germline V gene data show CDR1 as LNHDA and CDR2 as SQIVND (reference sequence). This CDR3 is 14 amino acids long. Trimming cost V 7 bases and J 4 bases, with 15 bases left between them. CDR3 region: CASTPRQLPDTQYF. CDR3 sequence (DNA): TGTGCCAGTACCCCTAGGCAGCTTCCAGATACGCAGTATTTT.

V is TRBV5-1 and J is TRBJ2-3, with D tentatively TRBD1 (5 bases). V lost 10 bases, J lost 4 bases, and 19 bases lay in between. CDR3 length: 14 residues. Germline lookup yields CDR1 SGHRS and CDR2 YFSETQ. The CDR3: CAGKTVSEADTQYF. The CDR3 bases are TGCGCCGGTAAGACAGTTTCGGAAGCAGATACGCAGTATTTT.

This clonotype showed up just a few times. The chain links TRBV12-3 or TRBV12-4 to TRBJ1-5; weak D call: TRBD1 (5 bases). Trimming removed 8 bases from V and 2 bases from J, with 16 bases in between. The CDR3 consists of 15 residues. The CDR3, as DNA: TGTGCCAGCCGGGAGGGTGGGGCAGGCAATCAGCCCCAGCATTTT. Protein: CASREGGAGNQPQHF.

The sample holds a few counts of this clonotype. This chain joins TRBV6-2 or TRBV6-3 and TRBJ1-1, with 8 nucleotides matching TRBD1. V gave up 5 bases and J gave up 1 base; unmatched junction bases: 3. This CDR3 has 14 amino acids. CDR1 and CDR2 (germline): MNHEY, SVGEGT. CDR3 in amino acids: CASSDRGPNTEAFF. The CDR3 DNA is TGTGCCAGCAGTGACAGGGGCCCGAACACTGAAGCTTTCTTT.

This clonotype has a handful of counts. V gene TRBV5-1 combines with J gene TRBJ2-2; 14 nucleotides match TRBD2. V gave up 4 bases and J gave up 5 bases; unmatched junction bases: 10. CDR1 and CDR2 (germline): SGHRS, YFSETQ. There are 18 residues in the CDR3. The CDR3 coding sequence is TGCGCCAGCAGCCTACCCTCGACTAGCGGGAGGGTAACCGGGGAGCTGTTTTTT. It encodes CASSLPSTSGRVTGELFF.

The CDR3, as DNA: TGCGCCAGCAGCCAAGACTGGGAGGCGCAGTATTTT. Residues: CASSQDWEAQYF. The chain couples TRBV4-3 to TRBJ2-3; TRBD2 might be the D (6 bases). Looked up from germline, CDR1 is LGHNA and CDR2 is YSLEER. V shed 0 bases and J shed 10 bases, with 8 bases lying between them. CDR3 size: 12 residues.

This clonotype has more than one count but fewer than ten. The chain links TRBV19 to TRBJ2-2; 11 bases are a match to TRBD2. CDR1 is LNHDA and CDR2 is SQIVND in the germline V gene (reference sequence). This CDR3 has 20 residues. The V gene end was trimmed by 5 bases and the J gene end by 0 bases; junction bases not matched to a gene: 14. The CDR3 DNA reads TGTGCCAGTAGTCGAGGGGCGCTTAGCGGGAGGGCCCCGAACACCGGGGAGCTGTTTTTT. Amino acids: CASSRGALSGRAPNTGELFF.

The chain combines TRBV9 with TRBJ1-4; 7 bases line up with TRBD1. CDR3 length: 15 amino acids. With 0 bases clipped from V and 7 bases from J, the junction kept 6 bases outside the gene matches. The germline V gene has CDR1 SGDLS and CDR2 YYNGEE. The CDR3 sequence: CASSVEAGGGEKLFF. The CDR3 DNA reads TGTGCCAGCAGCGTAGAGGCAGGGGGAGGTGAAAAACTGTTTTTT.

This clonotype has at least ten counts. The V call is TRBV7-2, the J call TRBJ2-7, with D perhaps matching TRBD1 (5 bases). Germline V gives CDR1 SGHTA, CDR2 FQGNSA. V was trimmed by 3 bases and J by 2 bases, leaving 8 bases between them. There are 13 residues in the CDR3. The CDR3 nucleotides are TGTGCCAGCAGCTTGGGGCGCCCCTACGAGCAGTACTTC. This encodes CASSLGRPYEQYF.

This clonotype was counted between two and nine times. V and J are TRBV7-8 and TRBJ2-5; D unclear. Germline CDR1 SGHVS, CDR2 FQNEAQ. CDR3 length equals 17 residues. Trimming stripped 0 bases from V and 5 bases from J, with 19 bases between. The CDR3 protein is CASSLATVVSFGETQYF. CDR3 DNA: TGTGCCAGCAGCTTAGCCACGGTCGTATCTTTCGGGGAGACCCAGTACTTC.